These 11 T cell receptor beta chains were sequenced from one sample in a study of beta chain features in type 1 diabetes. Expressed TCRB transcripts were sequenced because the isolated RNA had all been reverse transcribed beforehand. Sequencing used immunoSEQ multiplex PCR; TCRdb keeps in-frame clones, though not all of them. The sample carries about 290,000 clones, about 8.5% recorded once. The sample comprised central memory CD4+ T cells from blood. Receptor source: a woman in her late teens or twenties in good health.

The rearrangement links TRBV14 to TRBJ2-3, with 7 bases fitting TRBD1. The CDR3 extends over 16 amino acids. V was pared by 2 bases and J by 2 bases, with 7 bases of the junction left unmatched. The germline V gene has CDR1 SGHDN and CDR2 FVKESK. CDR3 region: CASSQTGVRVTDTQYF. In DNA form, the CDR3 reads TGTGCCAGCAGCCAAACAGGGGTACGGGTCACAGATACGCAGTATTTT.

This clone showed up many times. The chain is built from TRBV6-4 and TRBJ1-3, with D hard to call. The CDR3 is 15 residues long. CDR1 is MRHNA, CDR2 SNTAGT, per germline. V was trimmed by 3 bases and J by 7 bases, leaving 16 bases between them. The CDR3 DNA reads TGTGCCAGCAGTGAATCAAATCTCGGCCGGAACACCATATATTTT. As protein: CASSESNLGRNTIYF.

This clone was counted a few times. This chain joins TRBV4-2 and TRBJ2-6, with a weak D call TRBD1 (5 bases). This CDR3 spans 19 amino acids. V was pared by 0 bases and J by 0 bases, with 15 bases between. Looked up from germline, CDR1 is LGHNA and CDR2 is YNFKEQ. CDR3 region: CASSQEPSGSFSGANVLTF. CDR3 sequence (DNA): TGTGCCAGCAGCCAAGAACCCTCAGGGTCGTTCTCTGGGGCCAACGTCCTGACTTTC.

On this clone itself: Other nucleotide sequences from this sample produce the same CDR3. J is TRBJ2-3 and V is TRBV11-2, with 8 bases that match TRBD2. The length of the CDR3 is 16 residues. V lost 1 base to trimming and J lost 2 bases; unmatched junction nucleotides: 5. Germline CDR1 SGHAT, CDR2 FQNNGV. Written as DNA, the CDR3 is TGTGCCAGCAGCTTAGTGGCTAGCGGGTACACAGATACGCAGTATTTT. Residues: CASSLVASGYTDTQYF.

A few counts support this clone. The chain employs TRBV5-1 and TRBJ2-7; the D is unclear. Trimming took 4 bases from V and 6 from J, leaving 14 bases between them. The CDR3 runs to 13 residues. Germline CDR1 reads SGHRS; CDR2 reads YFSETQ. The CDR3 DNA is TGCGCCAGCAGCAAAATCCCTAACGGCGAGCAGTACGTC. Encoded protein: CASSKIPNGEQYV.

The chain recombines TRBV5-1 with TRBJ2-5; D not resolved. The CDR3 spans 14 residues. Germline CDR1 and CDR2: SGHRS and YFSETQ. V was pared by 4 bases and J by 3 bases, with 13 bases between. CDR3 coding DNA: TGCGCCAGCAGCGTGCAGCCAGTCAAAGAGACCCAGTACTTC. This gives the protein CASSVQPVKETQYF. Based on the CDR3 plus reference TRBV5-1 and TRBJ2-5, the full variable domain is KAGVTQTPRYLIKTRGQQVTLSCSPISGHRSVSWYQQTPGQGLQFLFEYFSETQRNKGNFPGRFSGRQFSNSRSEMNVSTLELGDSALYLCASSVQPVKETQYFGPGTRLLVL.

Turning to this clone: A junction boundary mismatches the germline segment, possibly from a read error. This chain joins TRBV7-7 and TRBJ2-2; 8 bases agree with TRBD1. Germline values: CDR1 SSHAT, CDR2 FNYEAQ (reference sequence). The CDR3 totals 13 residues. The CDR3 nucleotides are TGTGCTAGCAGCCTGGACAGGGACGGGGAGCTGTTTTTT. This encodes CASSLDRDGELFF.

CDR3 sequence (DNA): TGTGCCAGTAGTAGCTACAGGGGACCTCTATACAATGAGCAGTTCTTC. Protein: CASSSYRGPLYNEQFF. This chain links TRBV19 with TRBJ2-1; 7 bases fit TRBD1. V was pared by 4 bases and J by 4 bases, with 10 bases of the junction left unmatched. In germline, CDR1 is LNHDA, CDR2 SQIVND (reference sequence). The CDR3 runs to 16 residues.

The chain has TRBV7-2 and TRBJ2-7; possibly TRBD1 or TRBD2 for D (6 bases each). Deletions cut 5 bases from V and 1 base from J, with 9 bases between. Germline CDR1 is SGHTA and CDR2 is FQGNSA. There are 13 residues in the CDR3. The CDR3 reads CASSIGGSYEQYV. CDR3 sequence (DNA): TGTGCCAGCAGCATAGGGGGGTCCTACGAGCAGTACGTC.

This clone was observed a few times. The chain uses TRBV15 and TRBJ2-3, with D possibly being TRBD2 (5 bases). Germline V gene sequence: CDR1 LNHNV, CDR2 YYDKDF (reference sequence). V shed 8 bases and J shed 2 bases, with 11 bases lying between them. CDR3 length: 13 residues. The CDR3 loop reads CATGRPNTDTQYF. DNA of the CDR3: TGTGCCACCGGGAGACCAAACACAGATACGCAGTATTTT. The complete variable domain, with remaining parts taken from reference TRBV15 and TRBJ2-3, reads DAMVIQNPRYQVTQFGKPVTLSCSQTLNHNVMYWYQQKSSQAPKLLFHYYDKDFNNEADTPDNFQSRRPNTSFCFLDIRSPGLGDTAMYLCATGRPNTDTQYFGPGTRLTVL.

The V gene is TRBV29-1, the J gene TRBJ2-5, with TRBD1 identical over 8 bases. CDR1 is SQVTM and CDR2 is ANQGSEA in the germline V gene. The CDR3 runs to 13 residues. V dropped 6 bases and J dropped 3; count of bases not matched to a gene: 6. The CDR3, as DNA: TGCAGCGTGCTGCAGGGGGCGAAAGAGACCCAGTACTTC. It encodes CSVLQGAKETQYF.